These T cell receptor beta chains were read from a single sample in a study of blood T cell repertoires in COVID-19. Here immunoSEQ multiplex PCR was the method, and the copy in TCRdb shows in-frame clones only, minus some. The repertoire holds 140,000 to 150,000 clones, with about 90% as singletons. The material sequenced was peripheral blood. These receptors originate from a woman aged 45-59 years with acute or convalescent COVID-19. Each CDR3 is given with its conserved first and last residue. D genes are given only for firm matches. Part of the rows lack a size; the others show once, few, many or a class for expanded clones.

clone size	D gene	J gene	V gene	CDR3 protein	CDR3 DNA
.	.	TRBJ1-4	TRBV3-1/TRBV3-2	CASSHSGWNEKLFF	TGTGCCAGCAGCCATTCGGGGTGGAATGAAAAACTGTTTTTT
.	.	TRBJ1-6	TRBV7-3	CASSFNSNSPLHF	TGTGCCAGCAGCTTTAACAGTAATTCACCCCTCCACTTT
.	.	TRBJ1-1	TRBV9	CASSPSQGGNTEAFF	TGTGCCAGCAGCCCTTCGCAGGGAGGGAACACTGAAGCTTTCTTT
.	TRBD2	TRBJ2-5	TRBV6-5	CARAGGRSETQYF	TGTGCCAGGGCGGGGGGGCGTAGCGAGACCCAGTACTTC
.	.	TRBJ2-1	TRBV10-1	CASSEALGTGGNEQFF	TGCGCCAGCAGTGAGGCCCTAGGGACTGGTGGCAATGAGCAGTTCTTC
once	.	TRBJ1-1	TRBV2	CASRRTGMNTEAFF	TGTGCCAGCAGACGCACAGGGATGAACACTGAAGCTTTCTTT
.	.	TRBJ2-1	TRBV19	CASRVVSVGPYNEQFF	TGTGCCAGTAGGGTCGTTTCTGTGGGCCCCTACAATGAGCAGTTCTTC
.	TRBD1	TRBJ1-3	TRBV28	CASIGGVFGNTIYF	TGTGCCAGCATAGGGGGCGTTTTTGGAAACACCATATATTTT
once	.	TRBJ1-1	TRBV5-1	CASSLDSSNTEAFF	TGCGCCAGCAGCTTGGACAGCTCGAACACTGAAGCTTTCTTT
.	.	TRBJ1-2	TRBV30	CAWSVTGRDYGYTF	TGTGCCTGGAGTGTAACAGGGAGGGACTATGGCTACACCTTC
.	.	TRBJ2-7	TRBV6-1	CASSEDPGYSYEQYF	TGTGCCAGCAGTGAAGACCCCGGTTACTCCTACGAGCAGTACTTC
.	.	TRBJ2-2	TRBV7-8	CASSPRGRGNTGELFF	TGTGCCAGCAGCCCCCGGGGCAGGGGGAACACCGGGGAGCTGTTTTTT
.	.	TRBJ2-3	TRBV29-1	CSVASWWEVTTDTQYF	TGCAGCGTTGCATCTTGGTGGGAGGTTACCACAGATACGCAGTATTTT
.	TRBD2	TRBJ2-1	TRBV6-5	CASGLFVAGGREQFF	TGTGCCAGCGGCCTTTTCGTAGCGGGGGGGCGTGAGCAGTTCTTC
.	.	TRBJ2-1	TRBV2	CASSYEISPNNEQFF	TGTGCCAGCAGTTACGAGATTTCGCCTAACAATGAGCAGTTCTTC
once	.	TRBJ1-1	TRBV6-5	CATKRTVNTEAFF	TGTGCCACAAAACGGACAGTTAACACTGAAGCTTTCTTT
.	.	TRBJ1-2	TRBV27	CASSLRPHQDSLLYGYTF	TGTGCCAGCAGCTTACGACCACACCAGGACAGCCTTCTCTATGGCTACACCTTC